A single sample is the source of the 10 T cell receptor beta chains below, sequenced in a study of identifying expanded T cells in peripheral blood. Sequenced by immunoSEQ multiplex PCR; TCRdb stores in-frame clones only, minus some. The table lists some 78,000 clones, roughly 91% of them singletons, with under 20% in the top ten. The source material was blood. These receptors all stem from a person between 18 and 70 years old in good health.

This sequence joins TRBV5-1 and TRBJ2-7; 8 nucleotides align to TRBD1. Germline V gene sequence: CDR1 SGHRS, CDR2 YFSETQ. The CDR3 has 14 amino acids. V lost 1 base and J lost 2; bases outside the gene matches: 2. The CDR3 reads CASSLQGQAYEQYF. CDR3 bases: TGCGCCAGCAGCTTGCAGGGACAGGCCTACGAGCAGTACTTC.

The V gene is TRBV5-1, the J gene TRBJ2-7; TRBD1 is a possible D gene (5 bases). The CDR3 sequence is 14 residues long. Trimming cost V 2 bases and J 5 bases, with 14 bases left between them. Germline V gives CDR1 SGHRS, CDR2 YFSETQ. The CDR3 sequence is CASSFSRGAHEQYF. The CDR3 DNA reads TGCGCCAGCAGCTTCTCCCGTGGGGCCCACGAGCAGTACTTC.

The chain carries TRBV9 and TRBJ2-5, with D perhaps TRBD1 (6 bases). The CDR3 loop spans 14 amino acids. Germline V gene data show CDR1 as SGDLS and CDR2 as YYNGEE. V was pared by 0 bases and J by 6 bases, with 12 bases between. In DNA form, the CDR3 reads TGTGCCAGCAGCGTAGATGGTACAGGGCAGACCCAGTACTTC. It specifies CASSVDGTGQTQYF.

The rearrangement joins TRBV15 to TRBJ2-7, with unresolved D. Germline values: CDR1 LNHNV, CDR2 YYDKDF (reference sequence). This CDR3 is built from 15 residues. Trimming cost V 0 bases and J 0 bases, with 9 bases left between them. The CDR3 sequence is CATSRDFGSSYEQYF. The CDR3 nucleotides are TGTGCCACCAGCAGAGATTTCGGAAGCTCCTACGAGCAGTACTTC.

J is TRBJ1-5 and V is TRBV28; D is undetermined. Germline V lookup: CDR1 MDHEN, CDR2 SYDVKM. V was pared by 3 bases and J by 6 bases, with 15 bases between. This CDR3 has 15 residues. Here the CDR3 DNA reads TGTGCCAGCAGTTTGGGGTTTGGGTTCGGTCAGCCCCAGCATTTT. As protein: CASSLGFGFGQPQHF.

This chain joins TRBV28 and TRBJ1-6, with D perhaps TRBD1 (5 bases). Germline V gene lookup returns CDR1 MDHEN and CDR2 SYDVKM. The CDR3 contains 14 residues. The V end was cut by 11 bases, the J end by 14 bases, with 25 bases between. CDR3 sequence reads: CAGGEDINLKALHF. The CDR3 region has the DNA TGTGCCGGGGGGGAGGACATAAACCTGAAGGCCCTCCACTTT.

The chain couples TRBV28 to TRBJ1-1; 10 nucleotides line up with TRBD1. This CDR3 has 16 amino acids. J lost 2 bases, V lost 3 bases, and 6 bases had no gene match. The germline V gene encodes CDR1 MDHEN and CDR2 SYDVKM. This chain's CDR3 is CASSFDRGRGNTEAFF. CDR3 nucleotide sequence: TGTGCCAGCAGTTTCGACAGGGGGCGCGGAAACACTGAAGCTTTCTTT.

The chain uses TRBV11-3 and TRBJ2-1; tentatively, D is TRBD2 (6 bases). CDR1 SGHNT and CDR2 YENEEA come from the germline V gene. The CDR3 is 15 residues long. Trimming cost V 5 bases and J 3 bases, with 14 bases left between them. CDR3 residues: CASSGREDFYNEQFF. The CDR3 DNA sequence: TGTGCCAGCAGCGGCAGGGAGGACTTCTACAATGAGCAGTTCTTC.

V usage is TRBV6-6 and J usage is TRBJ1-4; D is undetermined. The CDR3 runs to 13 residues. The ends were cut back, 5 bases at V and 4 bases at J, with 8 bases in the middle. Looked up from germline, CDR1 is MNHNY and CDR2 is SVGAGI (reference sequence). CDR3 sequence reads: CASSGNINEKLFF. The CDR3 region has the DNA TGTGCCAGCAGTGGCAACATTAATGAAAAACTGTTTTTT.

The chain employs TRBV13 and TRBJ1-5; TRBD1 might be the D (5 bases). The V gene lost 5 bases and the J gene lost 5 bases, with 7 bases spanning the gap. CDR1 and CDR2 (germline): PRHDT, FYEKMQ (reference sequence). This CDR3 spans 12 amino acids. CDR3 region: CASSLRDQPQHF. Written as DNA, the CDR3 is TGTGCCAGCAGCCTCAGGGATCAGCCCCAGCATTTT.